The rows below give T cell receptor beta chains drawn from one sample of a study of shared clonotypes between healthy human individuals. Only in-frame clones appear in the TCRdb table, and some are missing; sequencing was by immunoSEQ multiplex PCR. Of roughly 2,500,000 clones listed, roughly 93% were seen once; the top ten hold around 0.37%. Sequenced sample: naive CD4+ T cells from PBMCs. The receptors shown here come from a man between 18 and 35 years old in good health. Some clones in this sample may be carry-over from other donors' samples. Each CDR3 is given with its conserved first and last residue. The D gene is left open where the match is weak. Clone size is not always given. Where it is, it says once, few, many or a class for expanded clones.

d_gene: TRBD1; j_gene: TRBJ1-1; abundance: NA; v_gene: TRBV11-2; CDR3aa: CASSLRPDRETEAFF; CDR3nt: TGTGCCAGCAGCCTCCGTCCGGACAGGGAAACTGAAGCTTTCTTT
d_gene: TRBD1; j_gene: TRBJ2-5; abundance: NA; v_gene: TRBV5-1; CDR3aa: CASSDRPGGQETQYF; CDR3nt: TGCGCCAGCAGCGACAGACCAGGGGGCCAAGAGACCCAGTACTTC
d_gene: NA; j_gene: TRBJ1-1; abundance: NA; v_gene: TRBV29-1; CDR3aa: CSVPGQWNTEAFF; CDR3nt: TGCAGCGTGCCCGGACAGTGGAACACTGAAGCTTTCTTT
d_gene: TRBD1; j_gene: TRBJ2-7; abundance: once; v_gene: TRBV5-1; CDR3aa: CASSLGDRTSYEQYF; CDR3nt: TGCGCCAGCAGCTTGGGGGACAGGACGAGCTACGAGCAGTACTTC
d_gene: TRBD2; j_gene: TRBJ2-7; abundance: once; v_gene: TRBV19; CDR3aa: CASSLRLAGGRIREQYF; CDR3nt: TGTGCCAGTAGCCTCCGACTAGCGGGAGGTAGAATCCGCGAGCAGTACTTC
d_gene: NA; j_gene: TRBJ1-1; abundance: NA; v_gene: TRBV14; CDR3aa: CASSQGPYTEAFF; CDR3nt: TGTGCCAGCAGCCAAGGACCGTACACTGAAGCTTTCTTT
d_gene: NA; j_gene: TRBJ1-2; abundance: once; v_gene: TRBV4-1; CDR3aa: CASSPQGTRGNYGYTF; CDR3nt: TGCGCCAGCAGCCCCCAAGGGACCAGGGGCAACTATGGCTACACCTTC
d_gene: NA; j_gene: TRBJ2-1; abundance: NA; v_gene: TRBV2; CDR3aa: CASSVGLGAPEQFF; CDR3nt: TGTGCCAGCAGTGTAGGACTCGGGGCCCCGGAGCAGTTCTTC
d_gene: TRBD1; j_gene: TRBJ2-1; abundance: NA; v_gene: TRBV11-2; CDR3aa: CASSSVTGHNEQFF; CDR3nt: TGTGCCAGCAGCTCCGTGACAGGGCACAATGAGCAGTTCTTC
d_gene: NA; j_gene: TRBJ1-1; abundance: NA; v_gene: TRBV7-9; CDR3aa: CASSYRQTNTEAFF; CDR3nt: TGTGCCAGCAGCTACCGACAGACGAACACTGAAGCTTTCTTT
d_gene: TRBD1; j_gene: TRBJ2-7; abundance: once; v_gene: TRBV6-1; CDR3aa: CASSEALLQGKYF; CDR3nt: TGTGCCAGCAGTGAAGCGCTTCTACAGGGGAAGTACTTC
d_gene: NA; j_gene: TRBJ1-1; abundance: NA; v_gene: TRBV19; CDR3aa: CASKKGQFMNTEAFF; CDR3nt: TGTGCCAGTAAAAAAGGACAGTTCATGAACACTGAAGCTTTCTTT
d_gene: NA; j_gene: TRBJ2-3; abundance: NA; v_gene: TRBV18; CDR3aa: CASSPPSADTQYF; CDR3nt: TGTGCCAGCTCACCACCTTCAGCAGATACGCAGTATTTT
d_gene: NA; j_gene: TRBJ2-1; abundance: NA; v_gene: TRBV7-3; CDR3aa: CASSLLQVGSEQFF; CDR3nt: TGTGCCAGCAGCTTACTCCAGGTTGGGAGCGAGCAGTTCTTC
d_gene: NA; j_gene: TRBJ2-1; abundance: NA; v_gene: TRBV4-1; CDR3aa: CATKGALDPYNEQFF; CDR3nt: TGCGCCACTAAAGGGGCTCTGGACCCCTACAATGAGCAGTTCTTC
d_gene: NA; j_gene: TRBJ2-1; abundance: NA; v_gene: TRBV5-1; CDR3aa: CASSLSSGDDEQFF; CDR3nt: TGCGCCAGCAGCTTGAGTTCCGGGGACGATGAGCAGTTCTTC
d_gene: TRBD2; j_gene: TRBJ2-7; abundance: NA; v_gene: TRBV5-4; CDR3aa: CASSLGTSGRFPYEQYF; CDR3nt: TGTGCCAGCAGCTTAGGGACTAGCGGGAGGTTCCCCTACGAGCAGTACTTC
d_gene: NA; j_gene: TRBJ2-3; abundance: NA; v_gene: TRBV10-3; CDR3aa: CAISEFKGRTDTQYF; CDR3nt: TGTGCCATCAGTGAGTTCAAGGGGCGAACAGATACGCAGTATTTT
d_gene: NA; j_gene: TRBJ1-1; abundance: NA; v_gene: TRBV29-1; CDR3aa: CSVERRQANTEAFF; CDR3nt: TGCAGCGTTGAAAGGCGGCAGGCGAACACTGAAGCTTTCTTT
d_gene: NA; j_gene: TRBJ2-4; abundance: NA; v_gene: TRBV5-1; CDR3aa: CASSFSQGQGIQYF; CDR3nt: TGCGCCAGCAGCTTTTCTCAGGGTCAGGGTATTCAGTACTTC
d_gene: NA; j_gene: TRBJ1-2; abundance: NA; v_gene: TRBV6-5; CDR3aa: CASSYSGRVFYGYTF; CDR3nt: TGTGCCAGCAGTTACTCTGGCAGAGTCTTCTATGGCTACACCTTC
d_gene: NA; j_gene: TRBJ1-4; abundance: NA; v_gene: TRBV2; CDR3aa: CASRPGGANEKLFF; CDR3nt: TGTGCCAGCAGGCCCGGGGGAGCTAATGAAAAACTGTTTTTT
d_gene: NA; j_gene: TRBJ1-1; abundance: NA; v_gene: TRBV4-3; CDR3aa: CASSQDLGGLRAFF; CDR3nt: TGCGCCAGCAGCCAAGATCTGGGGGGATTGAGAGCTTTCTTT